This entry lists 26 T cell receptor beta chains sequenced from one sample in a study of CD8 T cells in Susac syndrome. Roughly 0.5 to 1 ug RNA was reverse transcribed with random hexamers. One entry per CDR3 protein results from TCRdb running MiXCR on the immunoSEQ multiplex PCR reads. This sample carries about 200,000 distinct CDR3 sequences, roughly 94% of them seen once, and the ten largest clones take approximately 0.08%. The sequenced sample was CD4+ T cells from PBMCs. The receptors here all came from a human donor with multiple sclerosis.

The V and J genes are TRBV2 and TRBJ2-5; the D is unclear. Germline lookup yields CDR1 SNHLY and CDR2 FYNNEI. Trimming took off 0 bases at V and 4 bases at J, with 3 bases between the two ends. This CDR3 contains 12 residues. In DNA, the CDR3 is TGTGCCAGCAGTGAAGCAGGAGAGACCCAGTACTTC. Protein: CASSEAGETQYF.

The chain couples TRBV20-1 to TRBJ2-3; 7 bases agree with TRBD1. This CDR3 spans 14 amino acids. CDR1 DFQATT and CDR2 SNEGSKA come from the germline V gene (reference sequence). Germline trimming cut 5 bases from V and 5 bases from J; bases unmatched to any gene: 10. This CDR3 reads CSAYGETGIDTQYF. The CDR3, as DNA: TGCAGTGCTTACGGAGAGACAGGGATAGATACGCAGTATTTT.

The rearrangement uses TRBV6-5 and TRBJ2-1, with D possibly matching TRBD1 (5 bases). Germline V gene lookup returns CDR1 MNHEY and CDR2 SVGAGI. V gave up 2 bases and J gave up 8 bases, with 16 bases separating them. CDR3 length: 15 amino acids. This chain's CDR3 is CASSYIAGNVDEQFF. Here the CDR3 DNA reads TGTGCCAGCAGTTACATCGCAGGGAACGTGGATGAGCAGTTCTTC.

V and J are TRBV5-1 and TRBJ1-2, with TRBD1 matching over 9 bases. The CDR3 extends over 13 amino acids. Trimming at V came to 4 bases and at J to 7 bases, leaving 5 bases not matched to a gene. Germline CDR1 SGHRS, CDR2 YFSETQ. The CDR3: CASSGDRAAGYTF. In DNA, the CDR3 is TGCGCCAGCAGCGGGGACAGGGCGGCTGGCTACACCTTC.

The CDR3 loop is CASSPGTAQFF. The CDR3 coding sequence is TGTGCCAGCAGTCCCGGGACAGCGCAGTTCTTC. This sequence joins TRBV7-9 and TRBJ2-1, with TRBD1 identical over 7 bases. The V and J ends lost 6 bases and 12 bases, in that order; junction bases with no gene match: 5. Germline V gene data show CDR1 as SEHNR and CDR2 as FQNEAQ (reference sequence). The CDR3 is 11 residues long.

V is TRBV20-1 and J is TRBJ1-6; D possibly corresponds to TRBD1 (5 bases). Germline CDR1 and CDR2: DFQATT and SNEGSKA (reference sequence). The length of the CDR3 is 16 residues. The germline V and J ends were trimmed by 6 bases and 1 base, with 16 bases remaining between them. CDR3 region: CSAPRGPGSYNSPLHF. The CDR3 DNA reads TGCAGTGCGCCGAGGGGCCCCGGGTCCTATAATTCACCCCTCCACTTT.

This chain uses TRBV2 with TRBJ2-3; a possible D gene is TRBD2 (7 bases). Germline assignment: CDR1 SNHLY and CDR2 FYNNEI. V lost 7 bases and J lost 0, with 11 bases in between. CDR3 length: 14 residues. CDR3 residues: CASTEGGSTDTQYF. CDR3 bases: TGTGCCAGCACTGAGGGGGGGAGCACAGATACGCAGTATTTT.

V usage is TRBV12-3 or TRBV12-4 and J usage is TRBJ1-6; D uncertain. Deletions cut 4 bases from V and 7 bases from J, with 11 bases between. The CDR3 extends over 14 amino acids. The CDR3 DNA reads TGTGCCAGCAGTTCCGGGAGGCTGAATTCACCCCTCCACTTT. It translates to CASSSGRLNSPLHF.

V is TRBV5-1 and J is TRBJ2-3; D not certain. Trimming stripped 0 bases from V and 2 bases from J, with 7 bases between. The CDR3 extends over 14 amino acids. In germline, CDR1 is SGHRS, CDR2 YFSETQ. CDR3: CASSLDPYTDTQYF. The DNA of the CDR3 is TGCGCCAGCAGCTTGGATCCCTACACAGATACGCAGTATTTT.

The CDR3 loop reads CASGADSYEQYF. The DNA of the CDR3 is TGTGCCAGCGGCGCGGACTCATACGAGCAGTACTTC. V and J are TRBV7-9 and TRBJ2-7; D perhaps matches TRBD2 (5 bases). Germline CDR1 and CDR2: SEHNR and FQNEAQ (reference sequence). The CDR3 loop spans 12 amino acids. The V end lost 8 bases, the J end lost 4 bases, and 12 bases lay between the germline ends.

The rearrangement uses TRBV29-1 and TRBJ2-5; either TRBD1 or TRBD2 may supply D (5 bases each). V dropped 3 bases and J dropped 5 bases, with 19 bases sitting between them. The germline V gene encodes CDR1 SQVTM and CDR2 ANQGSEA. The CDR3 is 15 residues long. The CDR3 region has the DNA TGCAGCGTTGAGAGCCCGGGACCCACGCTGGAGACCCAGTACTTC. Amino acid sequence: CSVESPGPTLETQYF. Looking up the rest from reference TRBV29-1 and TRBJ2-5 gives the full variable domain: SAVISQKPSRDICQRGTSLTIQCQVDSQVTMMFWYRQQPGQSLTLIATANQGSEATYESGFVIDKFPISRPNLTFSTLTVSNMSPEDSSIYLCSVESPGPTLETQYFGPGTRLLVL.

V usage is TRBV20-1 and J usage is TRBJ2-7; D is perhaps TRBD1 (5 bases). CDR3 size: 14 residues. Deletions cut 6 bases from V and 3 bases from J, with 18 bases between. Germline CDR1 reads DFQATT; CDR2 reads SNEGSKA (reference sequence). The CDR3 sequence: CSATPSGFRYEQYF. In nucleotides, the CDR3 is TGCAGTGCCACACCTTCAGGGTTTCGCTACGAGCAGTACTTC.

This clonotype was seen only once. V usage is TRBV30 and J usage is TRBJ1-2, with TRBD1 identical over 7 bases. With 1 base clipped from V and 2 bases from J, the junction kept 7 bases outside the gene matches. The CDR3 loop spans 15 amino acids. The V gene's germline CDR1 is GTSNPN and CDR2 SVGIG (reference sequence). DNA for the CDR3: TGTGCCTGGAGTGCCCTAGGACAGGCCAACTATGGCTACACCTTC. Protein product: CAWSALGQANYGYTF.

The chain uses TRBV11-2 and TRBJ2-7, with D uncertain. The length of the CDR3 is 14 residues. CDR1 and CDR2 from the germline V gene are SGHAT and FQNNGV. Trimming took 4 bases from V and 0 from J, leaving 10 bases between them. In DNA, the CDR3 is TGTGCCAGCAGCTCCTCGTACCGCTCCTACGAGCAGTACTTC. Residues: CASSSSYRSYEQYF.

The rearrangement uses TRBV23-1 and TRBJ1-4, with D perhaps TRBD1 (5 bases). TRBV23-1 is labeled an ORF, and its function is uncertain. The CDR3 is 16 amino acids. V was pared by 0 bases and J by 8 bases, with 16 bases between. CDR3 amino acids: CASSQSHRWTREKLFF. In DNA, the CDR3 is TGCGCCAGCAGTCAATCCCACAGGTGGACACGAGAAAAACTGTTTTTT.

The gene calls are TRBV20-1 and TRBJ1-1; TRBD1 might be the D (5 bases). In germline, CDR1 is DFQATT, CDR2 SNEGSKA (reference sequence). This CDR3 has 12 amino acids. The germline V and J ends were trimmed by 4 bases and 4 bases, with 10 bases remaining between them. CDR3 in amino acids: CSATRAGTEAFF. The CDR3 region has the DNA TGCAGTGCTACCAGGGCAGGCACTGAAGCTTTCTTT.

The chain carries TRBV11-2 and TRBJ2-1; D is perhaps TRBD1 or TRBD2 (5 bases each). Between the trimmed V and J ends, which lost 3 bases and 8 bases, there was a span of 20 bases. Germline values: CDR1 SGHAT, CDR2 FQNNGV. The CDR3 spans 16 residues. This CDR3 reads CASSFGKGPMGDEQFF. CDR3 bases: TGTGCCAGCAGCTTCGGGAAGGGACCTATGGGGGATGAGCAGTTCTTC.

The CDR3 DNA reads TGTGCCAGCTCGGGGATTAGCTCCTACAATGAGCAGTTCTTC. It is translated as CASSGISSYNEQFF. The chain has TRBV27 and TRBJ2-1, with TRBD2 as a possible D gene (5 bases). Germline CDR1 MNHEY, CDR2 SMNVEV (reference sequence). V gave up 8 bases and J gave up 0 bases, with 11 bases separating them. This CDR3 has 14 residues.

The CDR3 spells CAWSARDRSSYTF. CDR3 nucleotide sequence: TGTGCCTGGAGTGCCCGGGACAGGTCGAGCTACACCTTC. The chain employs TRBV30 and TRBJ1-2; 8 bases align to TRBD1. V shed 1 base, J shed 9 bases, and the junction held 7 bases outside the gene matches. From germline, CDR1 is GTSNPN and CDR2 SVGIG (reference sequence). The CDR3 has 13 amino acids.

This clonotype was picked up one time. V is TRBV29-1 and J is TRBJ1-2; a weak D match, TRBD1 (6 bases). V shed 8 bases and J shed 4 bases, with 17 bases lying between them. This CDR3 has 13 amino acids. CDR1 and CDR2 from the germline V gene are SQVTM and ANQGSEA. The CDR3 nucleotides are TGCAGCTCCCCACAGGGAAGCGGCTATGGCTACACCTTC. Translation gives CSSPQGSGYGYTF.

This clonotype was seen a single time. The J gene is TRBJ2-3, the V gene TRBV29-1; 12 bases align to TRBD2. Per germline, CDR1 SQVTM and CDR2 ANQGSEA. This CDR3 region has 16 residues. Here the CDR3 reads CSTRGLAGSSTDTQYF. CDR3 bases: TGCAGTACCCGGGGACTAGCGGGTTCTAGCACAGATACGCAGTATTTT.

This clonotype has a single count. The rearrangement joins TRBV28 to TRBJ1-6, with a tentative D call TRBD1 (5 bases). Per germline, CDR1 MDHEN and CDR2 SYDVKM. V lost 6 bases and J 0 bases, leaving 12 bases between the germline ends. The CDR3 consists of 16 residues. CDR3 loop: CASSPQDSSYNSPLHF. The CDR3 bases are TGTGCCAGCAGCCCTCAAGACAGCTCCTATAATTCACCCCTCCACTTT.

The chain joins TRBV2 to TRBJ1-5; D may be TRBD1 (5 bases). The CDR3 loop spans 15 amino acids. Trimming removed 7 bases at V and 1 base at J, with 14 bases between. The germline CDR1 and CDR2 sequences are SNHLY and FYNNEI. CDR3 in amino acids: CASTLPGGSNQPQHF. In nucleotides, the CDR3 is TGTGCCAGCACCCTCCCGGGGGGGAGCAATCAGCCCCAGCATTTT. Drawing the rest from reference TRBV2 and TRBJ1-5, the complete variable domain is EPEVTQTPSHQVTQMGQEVILRCVPISNHLYFYWYRQILGQKVEFLVSFYNNEISEKSEIFDDQFSVERPDGSNFTLKIRSTKLEDSAMYFCASTLPGGSNQPQHFGDGTRLSIL.

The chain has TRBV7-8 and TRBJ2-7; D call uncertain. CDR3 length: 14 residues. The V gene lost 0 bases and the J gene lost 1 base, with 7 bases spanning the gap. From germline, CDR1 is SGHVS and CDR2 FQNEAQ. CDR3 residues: CASSLASGSYEQYF. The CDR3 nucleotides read TGTGCCAGCAGCTTAGCGTCCGGATCCTACGAGCAGTACTTC.

The CDR3 DNA reads TGCAGCGCCCGGGGGTCCTATAATTCACCCCTCCACTTT. The encoded protein is CSARGSYNSPLHF. The V gene is TRBV29-1, the J gene TRBJ1-6, with D perhaps matching TRBD1 (5 bases). The CDR3 length is 13 residues. V was cut by 7 bases and J by 1 base, with 8 bases left in between. The V gene's germline CDR1 is SQVTM and CDR2 ANQGSEA.

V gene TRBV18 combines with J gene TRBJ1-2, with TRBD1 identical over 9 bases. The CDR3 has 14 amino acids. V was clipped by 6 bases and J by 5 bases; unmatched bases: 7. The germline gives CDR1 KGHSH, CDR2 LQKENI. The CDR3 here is CASSPRQGEYGYTF. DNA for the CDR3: TGTGCCAGCTCTCCCAGACAGGGGGAATATGGCTACACCTTC.